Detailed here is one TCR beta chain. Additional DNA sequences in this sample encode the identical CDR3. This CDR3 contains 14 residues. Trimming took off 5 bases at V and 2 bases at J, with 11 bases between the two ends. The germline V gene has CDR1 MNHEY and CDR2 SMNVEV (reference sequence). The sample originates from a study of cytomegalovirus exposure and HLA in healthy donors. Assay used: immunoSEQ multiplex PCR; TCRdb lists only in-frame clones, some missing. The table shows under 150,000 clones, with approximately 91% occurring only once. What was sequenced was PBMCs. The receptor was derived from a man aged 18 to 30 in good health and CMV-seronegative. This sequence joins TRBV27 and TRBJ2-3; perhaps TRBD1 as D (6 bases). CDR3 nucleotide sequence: TGTGCCAGCAGTAGACAGGTTTCCACAGATACGCAGTATTTT. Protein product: CASSRQVSTDTQYF.